Each of the 24 T cell receptor beta chains below was sequenced from the same sample in a study of blood T cell repertoires in COVID-19. The repertoire was sequenced with immunoSEQ multiplex PCR; TCRdb's copy has only in-frame clones and lacks some. The sample holds about 76,000 clones, around nine tenths seen once. Source material: peripheral blood. Receptor source: a human donor in a cohort sampled during active COVID-19.

This chain joins TRBV2 and TRBJ2-7; perhaps TRBD1 as D (5 bases). The CDR3 contains 14 residues. The germline CDR1 and CDR2 sequences are SNHLY and FYNNEI. The ends were cut back, 7 bases at V and 3 bases at J, with 16 bases in the middle. Written as DNA, the CDR3 is TGTGCCAGCACCCAGGGTCTTTGGGGCTACGAGCAGTACTTC. Its protein is CASTQGLWGYEQYF.

The rearrangement links TRBV7-3 to TRBJ2-6, with a weak D call TRBD1 (6 bases). V was cut by 2 bases and J by 0 bases, with 14 bases left in between. Germline values: CDR1 SGHTA, CDR2 FQGTGA. The CDR3 has 18 residues. As DNA, the CDR3 is TGTGCCAGCAGCTTACCAGGACAGTGGAACTCTGGGGCCAACGTCCTGACTTTC. Amino acid sequence: CASSLPGQWNSGANVLTF.

Here the CDR3 reads CASSEIAGGFISDTQYF. The CDR3 DNA sequence: TGCGCCAGCAGCGAGATAGCGGGGGGATTCATCTCAGATACGCAGTATTTT. The V call is TRBV5-1, the J call TRBJ2-3; 10 bases are shared with TRBD2. Germline assignment: CDR1 SGHRS and CDR2 YFSETQ. CDR3 length: 17 amino acids. V lost 4 bases and J lost 4; bases outside the gene matches: 12.

The V and J genes are TRBV19 and TRBJ1-2; D call uncertain. The V and J ends lost 5 bases and 4 bases respectively, with 5 bases between them. CDR1 and CDR2 (germline): LNHDA, SQIVND (reference sequence). This CDR3 contains 11 residues. This CDR3 reads CASSYSYGYTF. CDR3 nucleotide sequence: TGTGCCAGTAGTTACAGCTATGGCTACACCTTC.

This chain joins TRBV5-1 and TRBJ2-1, with TRBD2 identical over 10 bases. V lost 3 bases, J lost 6 bases, and 6 bases stayed unmatched. Germline assignment: CDR1 SGHRS and CDR2 YFSETQ. The CDR3 runs 15 residues. In DNA form, the CDR3 reads TGCGCCAGCAGCTCCAGAAGGACTAGCGGCAATGAGCAGTTCTTC. It encodes CASSSRRTSGNEQFF.

The V gene is TRBV9, the J gene TRBJ2-2; 7 bases match TRBD1. The junction had 14 bases not matched to a gene; V was cut back by 3 bases and J by 6 bases. Germline-derived CDR1 and CDR2 are SGDLS and YYNGEE. The CDR3 totals 17 residues. In DNA, the CDR3 is TGTGCCAGCAGCGCGGAGACAGGGTTCGTCTTCCCCGGGGAGCTGTTTTTT. As protein: CASSAETGFVFPGELFF.

This chain uses TRBV3-1 (or the pseudogene TRBV3-2) with TRBJ1-1, with TRBD1 as a possible D gene (6 bases). The CDR3 is made up of 13 amino acids. The V gene's germline CDR1 is LGHDT and CDR2 YNNKEL (reference sequence). The V end lost 3 bases, the J end lost 3 bases, and 8 bases lay between the germline ends. The CDR3 nucleotides are TGTGCCAGCAGCCATGGACAGTACACTGAAGCTTTCTTT. Translated, it gives CASSHGQYTEAFF.

V is TRBV9 and J is TRBJ2-1, with 10 bases matching TRBD2. The germline gives CDR1 SGDLS, CDR2 YYNGEE. The CDR3 length is 15 residues. Germline trimming cut 3 bases from V and 7 bases from J; bases unmatched to any gene: 7. DNA for the CDR3: TGTGCCAGCAGCGAGGCTAGCGGGGGCAATAATGAGCAGTTCTTC. Translating gives CASSEASGGNNEQFF.

This clone showed up just a few times. V is TRBV9 and J is TRBJ2-7; TRBD1 matches at 7 bases. The CDR3 is 14 residues long. Germline CDR1 reads SGDLS; CDR2 reads YYNGEE. J lost 0 bases, V lost 5 bases, and 5 bases had no gene match. DNA for the CDR3: TGTGCCAGCAGAAGGGACAGTCTCTCCTACGAGCAGTACTTC. Translating it yields CASRRDSLSYEQYF.

The chain's CDR3 is CASSQAGTGDEQYF. CDR3 nucleotide sequence: TGTGCCAGCAGCCAAGCCGGGACAGGGGACGAGCAGTACTTC. This chain uses TRBV3-1 (or the pseudogene TRBV3-2) with TRBJ2-7; 10 bases fit TRBD1. This CDR3 has 14 residues. Germline loops: CDR1 LGHDT, CDR2 YNNKEL (reference sequence). V shed 1 base, J shed 5 bases, and the junction held 2 bases outside the gene matches.

This rearrangement joins TRBV7-2 to TRBJ2-1; 10 positions agree with TRBD2. The CDR3 totals 19 residues. Germline V gene data show CDR1 as SGHTA and CDR2 as FQGNSA. The V gene end was trimmed by 4 bases and the J gene end by 0 bases; junction bases not matched to a gene: 12. The CDR3 sequence is CASSSPDSGGTSSYNEQFF. Written as DNA, the CDR3 is TGTGCCAGCAGCTCCCCGGATAGCGGGGGGACCAGCTCCTACAATGAGCAGTTCTTC.

The chain uses TRBV6-2 or TRBV6-3 and TRBJ2-7, with a possible D match to TRBD1 (6 bases). V was trimmed by 0 bases and J by 1 base, leaving 7 bases between them. The germline V gene encodes CDR1 MNHEY and CDR2 SVGEGT. The CDR3 totals 14 residues. The CDR3 loop reads CASSYSDRSYEQYF. DNA for the CDR3: TGTGCCAGCAGTTACTCGGACAGATCCTACGAGCAGTACTTC.

J is TRBJ2-6 and V is TRBV6-6; TRBD1 aligns across 7 bases. The V and J ends lost 7 bases and 1 base, in that order; junction bases with no gene match: 7. This CDR3 contains 16 residues. CDR1 is MNHNY and CDR2 is SVGAGI in the germline V gene (reference sequence). In DNA, the CDR3 is TGTGCCAGCAACCCGACAGGGCTGTCTGGGGCCAACGTCCTGACTTTC. It specifies CASNPTGLSGANVLTF.

In its sample, this clone was seen once. J is TRBJ1-5 and V is TRBV7-2; 8 bases map to TRBD1. J was trimmed by 3 bases and V by 1 base; bases with no gene match: 5. Looked up from germline, CDR1 is SGHTA and CDR2 is FQGNSA. This CDR3 contains 16 residues. CDR3 sequence: CASSLEGQGANQPQHF. DNA for the CDR3: TGTGCCAGCAGCTTAGAGGGGCAGGGGGCCAATCAGCCCCAGCATTTT. Filled out from reference TRBV7-2 and TRBJ1-5, the complete variable domain reads GAGVSQSPSNKVTEKGKDVELRCDPISGHTALYWYRQSLGQGLEFLIYFQGNSAPDKSGLPSDRFSAERTGGSVSTLTIQRTQQEDSAVYLCASSLEGQGANQPQHFGDGTRLSIL.

This clone was counted once. The V and J genes are TRBV19 and TRBJ2-7, with D unresolved. CDR1 LNHDA and CDR2 SQIVND come from the germline V gene (reference sequence). The CDR3 is 13 residues long. V was trimmed by 0 bases and J by 4 bases, leaving 7 bases between them. As DNA, the CDR3 is TGTGCCAGTAGTATAGATGTCCGGTACGAGCAGTACTTC. It specifies CASSIDVRYEQYF.

This clone was detected only once. J is TRBJ2-7 and V is TRBV5-1, with D tentatively TRBD1 (6 bases). Germline V gene data show CDR1 as SGHRS and CDR2 as YFSETQ. With 4 bases removed from V and 3 bases from J, the gap between germline ends came to 14 bases. The CDR3 contains 14 residues. CDR3 sequence reads: CASSPGTSVYEQYF. CDR3 nucleotide sequence: TGCGCCAGCAGCCCCGGGACAAGTGTCTACGAGCAGTACTTC.

The gene calls are TRBV2 and TRBJ1-4; no reliable D call. V was clipped by 7 bases and J by 4 bases, with 10 bases between them. Germline loops: CDR1 SNHLY, CDR2 FYNNEI. This CDR3 is 13 amino acids long. The CDR3 nucleotides read TGTGCCAGCAACGGTTACTATAATGAAAAACTGTTTTTT. Translation gives CASNGYYNEKLFF.

The gene calls are TRBV7-2 and TRBJ2-1; TRBD1 agrees at 7 bases. Looked up from germline, CDR1 is SGHTA and CDR2 is FQGNSA. J gave up 4 bases and V 1 base, and 1 base lay outside the gene matches. The CDR3 extends over 14 amino acids. CDR3 sequence: CASSLVGQYNEQFF. The CDR3 DNA reads as TGTGCCAGCAGCTTAGTGGGACAGTACAATGAGCAGTTCTTC.

The chain is built from TRBV6-2 or TRBV6-3 and TRBJ1-5, with 8 bases aligning to TRBD1. The V and J ends lost 4 bases and 4 bases, in that order; junction bases with no gene match: 12. CDR3 length: 17 residues. Germline V gives CDR1 MNHEY, CDR2 SVGEGT. The CDR3 DNA follows: TGTGCCAGCAGTTCCCACCCCCAGGGGGCGGCTAATCAGCCCCAGCATTTT. This translates into CASSSHPQGAANQPQHF.

The chain recombines TRBV4-3 with TRBJ2-3, with D maybe TRBD2 (8 bases). V gave up 6 bases and J gave up 8 bases, with 21 bases separating them. The CDR3 extends over 15 amino acids. CDR1 and CDR2 (germline): LGHNA, YSLEER. CDR3 sequence (DNA): TGCGCCAGCAGGGCCGACAGGGATCGGGGGGGTACGCAGTATTTT. Amino acids: CASRADRDRGGTQYF.

V is TRBV10-3 and J is TRBJ1-1; 11 bases are a match to TRBD1. V lost 8 bases and J lost 5; bases outside the gene matches: 1. From germline, CDR1 is ENHRY and CDR2 SYGVKD. This CDR3 has 12 amino acids. The CDR3 loop is CAIGTGGTEAFF. The CDR3, as DNA: TGTGCCATCGGGACAGGGGGTACTGAAGCTTTCTTT.

The V call is TRBV29-1, the J call TRBJ1-4, with 9 bases fitting TRBD1. This CDR3 spans 15 amino acids. V was clipped by 7 bases and J by 2 bases; unmatched bases: 8. Germline-derived CDR1 and CDR2 are SQVTM and ANQGSEA. This CDR3 reads CSASDRGITNEKLFF. In DNA, the CDR3 is TGCAGCGCCTCGGACAGGGGAATCACTAATGAAAAACTGTTTTTT.

CDR3 sequence: CASSRTGDTQYF. CDR3 in DNA: TGTGCCAGCAGTCGGACAGGAGATACGCAGTATTTT. This chain links TRBV7-3 with TRBJ2-3; 7 nucleotides agree with TRBD1. Trimming cost V 6 bases and J 5 bases; bases outside gene matches: 2. The germline V gene encodes CDR1 SGHTA and CDR2 FQGTGA. The CDR3 is 12 amino acids.

In its sample, this clone was seen once. The J gene is TRBJ1-1, the V gene TRBV30; no clear D. Trimming removed 0 bases at V and 1 base at J, with 9 bases between. The CDR3 sequence is 14 residues long. From germline, CDR1 is GTSNPN and CDR2 SVGIG (reference sequence). The CDR3 nucleotides read TGTGCCTGGAGTGTTGCACTGCGGAACACTGAAGCTTTCTTT. This encodes CAWSVALRNTEAFF.